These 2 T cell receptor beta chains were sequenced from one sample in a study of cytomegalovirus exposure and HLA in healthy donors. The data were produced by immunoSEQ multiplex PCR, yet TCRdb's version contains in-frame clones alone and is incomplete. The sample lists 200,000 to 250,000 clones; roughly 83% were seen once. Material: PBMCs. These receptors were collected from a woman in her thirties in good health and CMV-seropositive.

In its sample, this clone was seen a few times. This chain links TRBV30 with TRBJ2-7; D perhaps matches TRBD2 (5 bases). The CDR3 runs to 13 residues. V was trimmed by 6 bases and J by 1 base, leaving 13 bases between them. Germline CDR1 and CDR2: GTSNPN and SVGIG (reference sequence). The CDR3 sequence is CACRGSVSYEQYF. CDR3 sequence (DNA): TGTGCCTGCAGAGGGTCGGTTTCCTACGAGCAGTACTTC.

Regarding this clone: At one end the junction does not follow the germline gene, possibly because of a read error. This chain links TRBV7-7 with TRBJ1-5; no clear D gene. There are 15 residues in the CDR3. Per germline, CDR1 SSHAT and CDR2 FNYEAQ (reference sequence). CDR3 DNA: TGTGCTAGCAGTCAAATTAGGAGGAGCAATCAGCCCCAGCATTTT. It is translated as CASSQIRRSNQPQHF.